This T cell receptor (beta chain) was recorded in a study of Tregs in tolerant kidney transplant recipients. Looked up from germline, CDR1 is SNHLY and CDR2 is FYNNEI. Trimming stripped 6 bases from V and 0 bases from J, with 15 bases between. CDR3 size: 16 residues. The assay was immunoSEQ multiplex PCR, and TCRdb's table has in-frame clones only and misses some. The repertoire holds around 75,000 clones, with roughly 91% as singletons. This chain links TRBV2 with TRBJ2-1, with D unclear. This receptor was taken from a human donor who received a combined kidney and bone marrow transplant. The sample was CD4+ T cells from blood, taken before the transplant. CDR3 in amino acids: CASSPAVLLSYNEQFF. The CDR3 DNA follows: TGTGCCAGCAGCCCCGCGGTTCTCCTCTCCTACAATGAGCAGTTCTTC.